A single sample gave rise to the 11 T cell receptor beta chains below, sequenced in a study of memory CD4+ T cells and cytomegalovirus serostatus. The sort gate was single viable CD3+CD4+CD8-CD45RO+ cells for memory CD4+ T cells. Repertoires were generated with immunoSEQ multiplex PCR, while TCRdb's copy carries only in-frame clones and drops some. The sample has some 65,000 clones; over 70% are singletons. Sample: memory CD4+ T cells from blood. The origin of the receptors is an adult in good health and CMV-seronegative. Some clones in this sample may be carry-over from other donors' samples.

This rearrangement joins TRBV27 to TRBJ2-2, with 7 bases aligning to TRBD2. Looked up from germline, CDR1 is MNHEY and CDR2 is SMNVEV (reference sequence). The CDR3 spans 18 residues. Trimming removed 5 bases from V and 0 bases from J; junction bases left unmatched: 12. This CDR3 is CASSPQGLPFANTGELFF. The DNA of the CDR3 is TGTGCCAGCAGTCCCCAGGGACTACCATTCGCGAACACCGGGGAGCTGTTTTTT.

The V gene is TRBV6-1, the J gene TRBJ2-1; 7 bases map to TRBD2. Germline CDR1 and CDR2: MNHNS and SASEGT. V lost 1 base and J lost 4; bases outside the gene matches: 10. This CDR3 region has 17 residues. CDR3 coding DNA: TGTGCCAGCAGTGAAGAAATGGGGGGGACGCTTTACAATGAGCAGTTCTTC. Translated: CASSEEMGGTLYNEQFF.

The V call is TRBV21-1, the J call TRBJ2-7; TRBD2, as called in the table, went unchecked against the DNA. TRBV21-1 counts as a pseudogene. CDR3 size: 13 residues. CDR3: CASSGLAGYEQYF. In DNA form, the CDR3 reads TGTGCCAGCTCGGGACTAGCGGGATACGAGCAGTACTTC.

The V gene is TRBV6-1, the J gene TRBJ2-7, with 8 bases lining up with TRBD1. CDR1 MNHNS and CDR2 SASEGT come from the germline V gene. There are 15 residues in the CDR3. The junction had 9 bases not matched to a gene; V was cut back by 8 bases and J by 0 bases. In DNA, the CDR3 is TGTGCCAGCGGGGGACAGGAATTAGACTCCTACGAGCAGTACTTC. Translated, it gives CASGGQELDSYEQYF.

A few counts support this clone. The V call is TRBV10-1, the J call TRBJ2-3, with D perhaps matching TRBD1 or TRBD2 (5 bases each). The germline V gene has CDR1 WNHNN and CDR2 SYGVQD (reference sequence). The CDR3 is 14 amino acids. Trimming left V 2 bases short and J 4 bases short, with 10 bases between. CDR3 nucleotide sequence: TGCGCCAGCAGTGAGGGCCTGGGGGCAGATACGCAGTATTTT. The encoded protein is CASSEGLGADTQYF.

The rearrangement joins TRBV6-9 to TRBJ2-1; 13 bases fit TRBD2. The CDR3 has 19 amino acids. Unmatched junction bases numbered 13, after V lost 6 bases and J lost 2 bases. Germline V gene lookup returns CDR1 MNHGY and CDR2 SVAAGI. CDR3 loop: CASRPPGLAGRGTYNEQFF. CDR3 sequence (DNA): TGTGCCAGCAGACCACCGGGACTAGCGGGACGGGGCACCTACAATGAGCAGTTCTTC.

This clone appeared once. For the CDR3, the DNA is TGTGCCAGCAGCGAAGGAGGACGGACCAGTGAACTGTTTTTT. Encoded protein: CASSEGGRTSELFF. The chain carries TRBV7-9 and TRBJ1-4; D is unclear. CDR1 is SEHNR, CDR2 FQNEAQ, per germline (reference sequence). V gave up 5 bases and J gave up 12 bases, with 19 bases separating them. The CDR3 loop spans 14 amino acids.

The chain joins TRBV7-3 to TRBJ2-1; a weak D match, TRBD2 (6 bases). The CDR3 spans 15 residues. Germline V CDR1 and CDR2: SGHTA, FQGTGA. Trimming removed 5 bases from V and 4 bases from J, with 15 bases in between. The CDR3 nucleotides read TGTGCCAGCAGCCGCGGTGCTAGCGAATACAATGAGCAGTTCTTC. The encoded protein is CASSRGASEYNEQFF.

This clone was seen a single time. The CDR3 region has the DNA TGTGCCAGCAGCTTAGTTTACCGGGGAGCTTTCTTT. Amino acids: CASSLVYRGAFF. The rearrangement uses TRBV7-9 and TRBJ1-1; D is unclear. CDR3 length equals 12 residues. V dropped 1 base and J dropped 10 bases, with 10 bases sitting between them. Germline values: CDR1 SEHNR, CDR2 FQNEAQ (reference sequence). Together with reference TRBV7-9 and TRBJ1-1, the CDR3 gives the full variable domain: DTGVSQNPRHKITKRGQNVTFRCDPISEHNRLYWYRQTLGQGPEFLTYFQNEAQLEKSRLLSDRFSAERPKGSFSTLEIQRTEQGDSAMYLCASSLVYRGAFFGQGTRLTVV.

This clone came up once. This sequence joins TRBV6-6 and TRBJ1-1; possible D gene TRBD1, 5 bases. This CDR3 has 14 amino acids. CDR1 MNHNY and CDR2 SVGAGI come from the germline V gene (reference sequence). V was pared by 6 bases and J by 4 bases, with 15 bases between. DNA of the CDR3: TGTGCCAGCAGAGGGGCAGGGCGGCTCACTGAAGCTTTCTTT. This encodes CASRGAGRLTEAFF.

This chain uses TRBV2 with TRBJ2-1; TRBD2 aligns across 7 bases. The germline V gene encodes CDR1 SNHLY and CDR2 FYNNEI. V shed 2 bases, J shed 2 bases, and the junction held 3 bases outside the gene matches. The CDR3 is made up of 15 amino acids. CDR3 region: CASSEREGTYNEQFF. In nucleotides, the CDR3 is TGTGCCAGCAGTGAAAGGGAGGGCACCTACAATGAGCAGTTCTTC.